The TCR beta chain described here comes from a study of T-cell memory formation after mild COVID-19. CDR1 and CDR2 from the germline V gene are ENHRY and SYGVKD. Losses at the gene ends were 6 bases for V and 2 bases for J; bases not matched to a gene: 7. This CDR3 region has 15 residues. Libraries for TCRalpha and TCRbeta carried sample barcodes and unique molecular identifiers via 5'RACE. From the 5' RACE reads, TCRdb called clonotypes with MiXCR, one entry per CDR3 protein. The sample has around 260,000 distinct CDR3 sequences, 15% to 20% seen once. The specimen sequenced was PBMCs or a T cell subset sorted from them (not recorded which). This TCR came from a young man who had mild COVID-19 (a few samples of this study predate the infection). Cell type and time point are not known. This sequence joins TRBV10-3 and TRBJ2-1; TRBD2 aligns across 7 bases. The CDR3, as DNA: TGTGCCATCAGCCGGGGGGAGATAGCCTACAATGAGCAGTTCTTC. This translates into CAISRGEIAYNEQFF.